The count of the clone carrying this T cell receptor (beta chain) is one. As yet, its antigen is unknown. Being one base from a much bigger clone, this may be a read error. The data originate from a study of prognosis after radiotherapy for stage I lung cancer. Study-level background: Patients were enrolled between April 2018 and 2019 (all with stage I non-small cell lung cancer). Oligometastatic NSCLC after surgical resection of the primary tumor was present in 4 or 5 patients, while newly diagnosed primary stage I lung tumors were present in over 13.

Genomic DNA was subjected to two-round multiplex PCR for amplification of TCR beta CDR3. With primers specific to each TRBV and TRBJ gene, the first-round PCR was performed. Via MiXCR, TCRdb re-called the multiplex PCR reads, giving one row per CDR3 protein. In the table there are tens of thousands of distinct CDR3 sequences, 43% of which are singletons. General study results and limits: Usage of TRBV and TRBJ genes reportedly differed between metastatic and non-metastatic patients. Whether the expanded TCR clones were tumor-specific was not determined.

This CDR3 contains 12 residues. Germline CDR1 is KGHSH and CDR2 is LQKENI. Trimming cost V 3 bases and J 4 bases, with 6 bases left between them. This clonotype was obtained from a donor over 45 with non-small cell lung cancer. J is TRBJ2-5 and V is TRBV18; D unclear. Sequencing was performed on PBMCs, taken before or after stereotactic body radiation therapy (not recorded which). CDR3 sequence (DNA): TGTGCCAGCTCACCTTTTCGAGAGACCCAGTACTTC. Its translation is CASSPFRETQYF.